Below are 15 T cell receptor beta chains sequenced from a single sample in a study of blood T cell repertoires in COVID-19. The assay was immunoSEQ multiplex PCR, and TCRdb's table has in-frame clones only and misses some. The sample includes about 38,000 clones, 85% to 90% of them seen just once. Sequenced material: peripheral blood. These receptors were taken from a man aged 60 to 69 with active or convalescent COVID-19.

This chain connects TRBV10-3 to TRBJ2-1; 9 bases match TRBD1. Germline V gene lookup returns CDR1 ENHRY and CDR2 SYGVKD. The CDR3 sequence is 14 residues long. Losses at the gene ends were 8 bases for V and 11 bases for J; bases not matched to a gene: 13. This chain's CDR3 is CAIGGETGGLKQFF. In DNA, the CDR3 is TGTGCCATCGGGGGAGAGACAGGGGGGCTTAAGCAGTTCTTC.

In DNA form, the CDR3 reads TGTGCCAGCAGGAGCAGACTAGCGGGAGTAGGCGAGCAGTACTTC. Translation: CASRSRLAGVGEQYF. This rearrangement joins TRBV28 to TRBJ2-7; 12 bases are shared with TRBD2. Germline CDR1 is MDHEN and CDR2 is SYDVKM. After removal of 6 bases from V and 6 bases from J, the junction contained 9 bases not matched to a gene. This CDR3 is 15 amino acids long. Complete variable domain (other parts from reference TRBV28 and TRBJ2-7): DVKVTQSSRYLVKRTGEKVFLECVQDMDHENMFWYRQDPGLGLRLIYFSYDVKMKEKGDIPEGYSVSREKKERFSLILESASTNQTSMYLCASRSRLAGVGEQYFGPGTRLTVT.

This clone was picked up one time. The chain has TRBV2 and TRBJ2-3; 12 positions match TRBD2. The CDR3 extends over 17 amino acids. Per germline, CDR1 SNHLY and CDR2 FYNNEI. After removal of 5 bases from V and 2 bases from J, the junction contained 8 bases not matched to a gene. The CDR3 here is CASSRSGLAGSTDTQYF. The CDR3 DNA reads TGTGCCAGCAGTCGATCCGGACTAGCGGGATCCACAGATACGCAGTATTTT.

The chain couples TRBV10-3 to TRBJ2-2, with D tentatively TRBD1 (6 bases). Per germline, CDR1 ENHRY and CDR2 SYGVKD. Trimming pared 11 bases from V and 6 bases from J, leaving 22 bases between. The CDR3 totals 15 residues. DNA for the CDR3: TGTGCCCACCGGGCTGGGGGCCAGGGGTCCGGGGAGCTGTTTTTT. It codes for CAHRAGGQGSGELFF.

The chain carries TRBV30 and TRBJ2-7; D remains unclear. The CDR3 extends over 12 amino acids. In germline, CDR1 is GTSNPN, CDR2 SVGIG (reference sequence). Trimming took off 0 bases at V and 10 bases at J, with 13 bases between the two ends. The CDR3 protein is CAWSVEARPQYF. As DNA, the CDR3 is TGTGCCTGGAGTGTAGAAGCCCGCCCCCAGTACTTC.

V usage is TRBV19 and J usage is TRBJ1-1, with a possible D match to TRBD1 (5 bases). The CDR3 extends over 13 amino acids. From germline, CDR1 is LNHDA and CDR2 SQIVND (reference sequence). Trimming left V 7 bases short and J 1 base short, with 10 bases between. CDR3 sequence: CASTGRRNTEAFF. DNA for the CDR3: TGTGCCAGTACAGGGAGGAGGAACACTGAAGCTTTCTTT.

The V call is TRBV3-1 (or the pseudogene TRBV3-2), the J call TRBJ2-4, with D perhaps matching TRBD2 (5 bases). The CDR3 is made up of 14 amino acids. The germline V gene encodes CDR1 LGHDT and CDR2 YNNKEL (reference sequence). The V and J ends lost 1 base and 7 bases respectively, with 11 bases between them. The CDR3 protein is CASSQAQLVNIQYF. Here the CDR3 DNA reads TGTGCCAGCAGCCAAGCCCAACTAGTGAACATTCAGTACTTC.

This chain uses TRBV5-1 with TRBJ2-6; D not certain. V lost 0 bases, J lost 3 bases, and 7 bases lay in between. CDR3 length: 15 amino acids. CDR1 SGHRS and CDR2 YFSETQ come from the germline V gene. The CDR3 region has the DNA TGCGCCAGCAGCTTGGTGGAGAGTGGGGCCAACGTCCTGACTTTC. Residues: CASSLVESGANVLTF.

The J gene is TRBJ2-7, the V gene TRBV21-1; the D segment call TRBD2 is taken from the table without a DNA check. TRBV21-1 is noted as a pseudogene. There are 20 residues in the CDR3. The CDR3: CASSKAKEVGGTQSSYEQYF. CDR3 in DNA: TGTGCCAGCAGCAAAGCCAAGGAGGTGGGGGGGACACAGAGCTCCTACGAGCAGTACTTC.

The CDR3 DNA reads TGCGCCAGCAGCTCCGGCCTACTTAGTAGCGATACGCAGTATTTT. This encodes CASSSGLLSSDTQYF. V gene TRBV5-1 combines with J gene TRBJ2-3, with no clear D. Trimming left V 3 bases short and J 6 bases short, with 17 bases between. CDR1 and CDR2 (germline): SGHRS, YFSETQ. The CDR3 is 15 residues long. Full variable domain (rest looked up from reference TRBV5-1 and TRBJ2-3): KAGVTQTPRYLIKTRGQQVTLSCSPISGHRSVSWYQQTPGQGLQFLFEYFSETQRNKGNFPGRFSGRQFSNSRSEMNVSTLELGDSALYLCASSSGLLSSDTQYFGPGTRLTVL.

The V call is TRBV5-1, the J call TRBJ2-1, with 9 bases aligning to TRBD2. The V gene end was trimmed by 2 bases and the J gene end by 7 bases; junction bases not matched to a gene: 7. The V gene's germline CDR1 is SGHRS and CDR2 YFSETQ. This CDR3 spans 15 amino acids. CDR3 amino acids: CASSFSGSGQNEQFF. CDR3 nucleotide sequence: TGCGCCAGCAGCTTTAGCGGGAGTGGTCAAAATGAGCAGTTCTTC.

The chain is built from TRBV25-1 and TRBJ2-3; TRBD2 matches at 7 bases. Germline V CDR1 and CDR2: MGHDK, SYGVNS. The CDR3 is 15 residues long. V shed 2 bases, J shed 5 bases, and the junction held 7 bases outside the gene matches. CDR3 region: CASSEGRTSRDTQYF. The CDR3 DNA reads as TGTGCCAGCAGTGAAGGGAGGACTAGTCGAGATACGCAGTATTTT.

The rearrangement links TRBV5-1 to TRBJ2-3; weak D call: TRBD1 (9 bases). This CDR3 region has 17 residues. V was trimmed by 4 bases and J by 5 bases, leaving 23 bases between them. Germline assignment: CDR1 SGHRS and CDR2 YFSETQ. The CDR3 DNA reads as TGCGCCAGCAGCCCGGGGGGGTCCGGGACAGGGATAGATACGCAGTATTTT. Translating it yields CASSPGGSGTGIDTQYF.

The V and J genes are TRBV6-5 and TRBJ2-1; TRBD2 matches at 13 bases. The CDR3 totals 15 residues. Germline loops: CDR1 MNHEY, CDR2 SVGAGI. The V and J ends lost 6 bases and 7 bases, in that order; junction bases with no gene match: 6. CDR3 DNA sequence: TGTGCCAGCAGAGCACTAGCGGGAGGGAAGAATGAGCAGTTCTTC. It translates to CASRALAGGKNEQFF.

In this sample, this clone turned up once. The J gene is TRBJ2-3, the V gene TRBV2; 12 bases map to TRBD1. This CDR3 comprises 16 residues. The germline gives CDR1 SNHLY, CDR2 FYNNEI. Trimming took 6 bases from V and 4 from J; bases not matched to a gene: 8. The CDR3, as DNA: TGTGCCAGCAGCCACCCGGGGACAGGGGGCCCAGATACGCAGTATTTT. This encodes CASSHPGTGGPDTQYF. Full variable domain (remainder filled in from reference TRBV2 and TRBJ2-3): EPEVTQTPSHQVTQMGQEVILRCVPISNHLYFYWYRQILGQKVEFLVSFYNNEISEKSEIFDDQFSVERPDGSNFTLKIRSTKLEDSAMYFCASSHPGTGGPDTQYFGPGTRLTVL.